The 31 T cell receptor beta chains below were found in one sample sequenced in a study of T cell clones after liver transplantation. The assay was immunoSEQ multiplex PCR, and TCRdb's table has in-frame clones only and misses some. The table records 31,000 or so clones, around 96% of them present only once. Specimen: CD8+ T cells from blood, collected 12 months after liver transplant. The receptors derive from a human patient who received a liver transplant. The graft donor may account for some of the T cells.

The chain couples TRBV4-1 to TRBJ1-2; 7 bases map to TRBD1. The junction had 3 bases not matched to a gene; V was cut back by 1 base and J by 1 base. This CDR3 is built from 15 residues. The germline V gene has CDR1 MGHRA and CDR2 YSYEKL. CDR3 residues: CASSQVQGDNYGYTF. The CDR3 region has the DNA TGCGCCAGCAGCCAAGTTCAGGGGGATAACTATGGCTACACCTTC.

The rearrangement uses TRBV2 and TRBJ2-2; D is uncertain. This CDR3 has 12 amino acids. Germline V gene lookup returns CDR1 SNHLY and CDR2 FYNNEI. V dropped 10 bases and J dropped 4 bases, with 10 bases sitting between them. The DNA of the CDR3 is TGTGCCAACAAGCAGGTCACCGGGGAGCTGTTTTTT. This encodes CANKQVTGELFF.

The rearrangement joins TRBV7-9 to TRBJ2-7; maybe TRBD2 (6 bases). This CDR3 contains 16 residues. Trimming removed 5 bases from V and 4 bases from J, with 21 bases in between. Germline V gives CDR1 SEHNR, CDR2 FQNEAQ (reference sequence). The CDR3 DNA reads TGTGCCAGCAGCACCTCCGGGACTCCTAGGCCATACGAGCAGTACTTC. It specifies CASSTSGTPRPYEQYF.

This chain links TRBV5-1 with TRBJ2-7; D not resolved. The V end was cut by 1 base, the J end by 0 bases, with 8 bases between. There are 14 residues in the CDR3. Germline-derived CDR1 and CDR2 are SGHRS and YFSETQ. The CDR3 coding sequence is TGCGCCAGCAGCTTGAACGGAAACTCCTACGAGCAGTACTTC. It is translated as CASSLNGNSYEQYF.

V gene TRBV27 combines with J gene TRBJ1-1; D remains unclear. Germline loops: CDR1 MNHEY, CDR2 SMNVEV (reference sequence). Trimming left V 8 bases short and J 3 bases short, with 10 bases between. There are 12 residues in the CDR3. CDR3 sequence: CASSPGDTEAFF. The CDR3 nucleotides are TGTGCCAGCTCCCCCGGGGACACTGAAGCTTTCTTT.

The CDR3 region has the DNA TGTGCCAGCAGCGTCAGGGGACTTTGGTTGAATGAGCAGTTCTTC. Translation gives CASSVRGLWLNEQFF. The chain employs TRBV9 and TRBJ2-1; either TRBD1 or TRBD2 may supply D (6 bases each). V was cut by 2 bases and J by 7 bases, with 16 bases left in between. CDR1 and CDR2 from the germline V gene are SGDLS and YYNGEE. The CDR3 is 15 residues long.

The chain couples TRBV27 to TRBJ1-1, with D hard to call. Germline V gives CDR1 MNHEY, CDR2 SMNVEV (reference sequence). This CDR3 region has 15 residues. V lost 1 base and J 1 base, leaving 10 bases between the germline ends. This CDR3 is CASSLFGVGNTEAFF. The CDR3 coding sequence is TGTGCCAGCAGTTTATTCGGTGTGGGGAACACTGAAGCTTTCTTT.

As to this clone: Other DNA sequences from this sample encode an identical CDR3 as well. The chain has TRBV19 and TRBJ2-7, with 8 bases that match TRBD1. Germline CDR1 reads LNHDA; CDR2 reads SQIVND (reference sequence). The CDR3 sequence is 14 residues long. V gave up 5 bases and J gave up 2 bases; unmatched junction bases: 5. CDR3 region: CASSPGTGAYEQYF. In nucleotides, the CDR3 is TGTGCCAGTAGTCCAGGGACAGGAGCCTACGAGCAGTACTTC.

The gene calls are TRBV11-1 and TRBJ2-5, with 9 bases aligning to TRBD1. Germline-derived CDR1 and CDR2 are SGHAT and FQDESV (reference sequence). The CDR3 covers 16 residues. J was trimmed by 5 bases and V by 5 bases; bases with no gene match: 12. The CDR3 DNA sequence: TGTGCCAGCAGCCAGGGGTCCATCGGGACAGGGGAGACCCAGTACTTC. Amino acid sequence: CASSQGSIGTGETQYF.

J is TRBJ2-7 and V is TRBV9; D unclear. V was cut by 3 bases and J by 7 bases, with 14 bases left in between. Germline values: CDR1 SGDLS, CDR2 YYNGEE. The CDR3 consists of 13 residues. The CDR3 region has the DNA TGTGCCAGCAGCGGCGGTGGGTCCGGGGAGCAGTACTTC. Translation gives CASSGGGSGEQYF. Full variable domain (remainder filled in from reference TRBV9 and TRBJ2-7): DSGVTQTPKHLITATGQRVTLRCSPRSGDLSVYWYQQSLDQGLQFLIQYYNGEERAKGNILERFSAQQFPDLHSELNLSSLELGDSALYFCASSGGGSGEQYFGPGTRLTVT.

V and J are TRBV5-4 and TRBJ2-1, with D possibly matching TRBD2 (6 bases). Germline CDR1 SGHNT, CDR2 YYREEE (reference sequence). V dropped 0 bases and J dropped 9 bases, with 7 bases sitting between them. The CDR3 has 12 amino acids. CDR3 sequence: CASSLGEAEQFF. CDR3 nucleotide sequence: TGTGCCAGCAGCTTGGGGGAGGCTGAGCAGTTCTTC.

The chain carries TRBV7-2 and TRBJ2-7; 10 bases fit TRBD1. CDR1 is SGHTA, CDR2 FQGNSA, per germline. The CDR3 loop spans 15 amino acids. The trim removed 5 bases at V and 3 bases at J, leaving 7 bases unmatched. This CDR3 is CASSHEGQGNYEQYF. In DNA form, the CDR3 reads TGTGCCAGCAGCCACGAGGGACAGGGGAACTACGAGCAGTACTTC.

The rearrangement links TRBV27 to TRBJ2-7; 9 nucleotides line up with TRBD1. V shed 5 bases and J 6 bases; nucleotides not matched to a gene: 8. CDR3 length equals 14 residues. Germline values: CDR1 MNHEY, CDR2 SMNVEV (reference sequence). CDR3 in amino acids: CASSPSGQGGEQYF. In DNA form, the CDR3 reads TGTGCCAGCAGTCCGTCGGGACAGGGAGGCGAGCAGTACTTC.

This sequence joins TRBV7-3 and TRBJ2-7; D is possibly TRBD1 or TRBD2 (6 bases each). CDR3 length: 14 residues. Germline V gives CDR1 SGHTA, CDR2 FQGTGA. The ends were cut back, 5 bases at V and 0 bases at J, with 11 bases in the middle. CDR3 in DNA: TGTGCCAGCAGCGCCTCGGGGGCCTCCTACGAGCAGTACTTC. The encoded protein is CASSASGASYEQYF. Looking up the rest from reference TRBV7-3 and TRBJ2-7 gives the full variable domain: GAGVSQTPSNKVTEKGKYVELRCDPISGHTALYWYRQSLGQGPEFLIYFQGTGAADDSGLPNDRFFAVRPEGSVSTLKIQRTERGDSAVYLCASSASGASYEQYFGPGTRLTVT.

The chain has TRBV12-5 and TRBJ1-4; D is undetermined. Germline lookup yields CDR1 LGHNT and CDR2 FRNRAP. There are 13 residues in the CDR3. The CDR3 nucleotides read TGTGCGAGTTACACAGACCAAGCTGAAAAACTGTTTTTT. It translates to CASYTDQAEKLFF.

V is TRBV5-1 and J is TRBJ1-1; D possibly corresponds to TRBD1 (5 bases). V was shortened by 4 bases and J by 0 bases, with 19 bases between the two germline ends. CDR1 is SGHRS, CDR2 YFSETQ, per germline. The CDR3 is made up of 17 amino acids. Here the CDR3 DNA reads TGCGCCAGCAGCCCAACCGGAGCGGGGACGGTGAACACTGAAGCTTTCTTT. Translated, it gives CASSPTGAGTVNTEAFF.

This clone was observed a handful of times. The gene calls are TRBV28 and TRBJ1-5, with a tentative D call TRBD1 (5 bases). CDR3 length: 16 residues. V was shortened by 2 bases and J by 0 bases, with 11 bases between the two germline ends. The germline CDR1 and CDR2 sequences are MDHEN and SYDVKM. CDR3 amino acids: CASSLRGVYSNQPQHF. As DNA, the CDR3 is TGTGCCAGCAGTTTACGAGGGGTGTATAGCAATCAGCCCCAGCATTTT.

V usage is TRBV4-2 and J usage is TRBJ2-5; 11 bases align to TRBD2. The CDR3 runs to 16 residues. V lost 2 bases, J lost 4 bases, and 6 bases stayed unmatched. Germline V lookup: CDR1 LGHNA, CDR2 YNFKEQ. In DNA form, the CDR3 reads TGTGCCAGCAGCCAAAGCCCCCTAGCGGGAGGAGAGACCCAGTACTTC. Encoded protein: CASSQSPLAGGETQYF.

The CDR3 nucleotides read TGTGCCAGCGGGGTGGCTTTCTACAATGAGCAGTTCTTC. As protein: CASGVAFYNEQFF. The chain has TRBV7-9 and TRBJ2-1; D unclear. The CDR3 runs to 13 residues. CDR1 is SEHNR, CDR2 FQNEAQ, per germline (reference sequence). V dropped 8 bases and J dropped 3 bases, with 11 bases sitting between them.

The chain joins TRBV2 to TRBJ1-4; the D gene is possibly TRBD1 (5 bases). V lost 6 bases and J lost 8, with 19 bases in between. This CDR3 comprises 15 residues. CDR1 is SNHLY and CDR2 is FYNNEI in the germline V gene. Here the CDR3 reads CASRGPGIVKEKLFF. CDR3 nucleotides: TGTGCCAGCAGGGGACCAGGGATCGTCAAGGAAAAACTGTTTTTT.

The genes are TRBV4-3 and TRBJ2-7, with TRBD2 identical over 15 bases. This CDR3 region has 16 residues. Germline CDR1 LGHNA, CDR2 YSLEER. The V segment lost 4 bases and the J segment 5 bases; nucleotides outside the gene matches: 6. CDR3: CASSPGLAGGPDEQYF. CDR3 DNA: TGCGCCAGCAGCCCCGGACTAGCGGGAGGGCCCGACGAGCAGTACTTC.

The CDR3 sequence: CASSVPGVILETQYF. CDR3 coding DNA: TGTGCCAGCAGTGTTCCAGGGGTCATCCTTGAGACCCAGTACTTC. The rearrangement joins TRBV2 to TRBJ2-5; TRBD1 is a possible D gene (6 bases). The germline CDR1 and CDR2 sequences are SNHLY and FYNNEI. This CDR3 has 15 amino acids. The V gene lost 4 bases and the J gene lost 5 bases, with 17 bases spanning the gap.

This chain joins TRBV5-4 and TRBJ2-7, with 16 nucleotides matching TRBD2. CDR3 length: 15 amino acids. Germline CDR1 is SGHNT and CDR2 is YYREEE (reference sequence). With 3 bases clipped from V and 6 bases from J, the junction kept 3 bases outside the gene matches. The CDR3 is CASSWGLAGGLEQYF. The CDR3 DNA reads as TGTGCCAGCAGCTGGGGACTAGCGGGAGGGCTCGAGCAGTACTTC.

The CDR3 loop is CASLFGVETQYF. The CDR3 coding sequence is TGTGCCAGCCTATTCGGGGTAGAGACCCAGTACTTC. This chain links TRBV2 with TRBJ2-5; the D gene is possibly TRBD2 (5 bases). The CDR3 runs to 12 residues. CDR1 is SNHLY and CDR2 is FYNNEI in the germline V gene. Trimming stripped 8 bases from V and 4 bases from J, with 11 bases between.

The gene calls are TRBV5-6 and TRBJ2-7; D not resolved. Germline CDR1 is SGHDT and CDR2 is YYEEEE. V was pared by 1 base and J by 0 bases, with 5 bases between. The CDR3 sequence is 13 residues long. The CDR3 region is CASSLYSSYEQYF. The CDR3 bases are TGTGCCAGCAGCTTGTACAGCTCCTACGAGCAGTACTTC.

The chain recombines TRBV27 with TRBJ1-1; D gene unclear. The CDR3 covers 15 residues. The V and J ends lost 7 bases and 5 bases respectively, with 20 bases between them. Looked up from germline, CDR1 is MNHEY and CDR2 is SMNVEV (reference sequence). DNA of the CDR3: TGTGCCAGCACCCTACGAGCGGAAGAAGGGACTGAAGCTTTCTTT. This sequence encodes CASTLRAEEGTEAFF.

The gene calls are TRBV11-3 and TRBJ2-7; a possible D gene is TRBD1 (5 bases). CDR1 is SGHNT and CDR2 is YENEEA in the germline V gene. CDR3 length equals 14 residues. The germline V and J ends were trimmed by 2 bases and 5 bases, with 13 bases remaining between them. In nucleotides, the CDR3 is TGTGCCAGCAGCTTAAGTGGGGCAGGGCACGAGCAGTACTTC. It codes for CASSLSGAGHEQYF. Full variable domain (missing parts from reference TRBV11-3 and TRBJ2-7): EAGVVQSPRYKIIEKKQPVAFWCNPISGHNTLYWYLQNLGQGPELLIRYENEEAVDDSQLPKDRFSAERLKGVDSTLKIQPAELGDSAVYLCASSLSGAGHEQYFGPGTRLTVT.

The rearrangement uses TRBV11-2 and TRBJ2-4; TRBD2 matches at 7 bases. Germline CDR1 is SGHAT and CDR2 is FQNNGV. The CDR3 sequence is 18 residues long. The trim removed 0 bases at V and 0 bases at J, leaving 8 bases unmatched. The DNA for the CDR3 is TGTGCCAGCAGCTTAGATTGGGGGAGGGACCTAGCCAAAAACATTCAGTACTTC. As protein: CASSLDWGRDLAKNIQYF.

This chain uses TRBV2 with TRBJ1-1; the D gene is possibly TRBD1 (5 bases). Trimming took 7 bases from V and 0 from J, leaving 6 bases between them. The CDR3 runs to 12 residues. The germline gives CDR1 SNHLY, CDR2 FYNNEI. CDR3 nucleotides: TGTGCCAGCACCAGGGTGAACACTGAAGCTTTCTTT. Its protein product is CASTRVNTEAFF. The full variable domain, with the rest looked up from reference TRBV2 and TRBJ1-1, is EPEVTQTPSHQVTQMGQEVILRCVPISNHLYFYWYRQILGQKVEFLVSFYNNEISEKSEIFDDQFSVERPDGSNFTLKIRSTKLEDSAMYFCASTRVNTEAFFGQGTRLTVV.

The V and J genes are TRBV4-1 and TRBJ1-5, with TRBD1 matching over 11 bases. The CDR3 spans 18 residues. J was trimmed by 0 bases and V by 1 base; bases with no gene match: 5. CDR1 is MGHRA and CDR2 is YSYEKL in the germline V gene. DNA of the CDR3: TGCGCCAGCAGCCAAGGGGACAGGGGGGGAGGTAGCAATCAGCCCCAGCATTTT. Translating gives CASSQGDRGGGSNQPQHF.

This chain links TRBV11-2 with TRBJ1-6; tentatively, D is TRBD1 (6 bases). The CDR3 extends over 15 amino acids. V lost 5 bases to trimming and J lost 6 bases, with 14 bases between them. Germline assignment: CDR1 SGHAT and CDR2 FQNNGV. CDR3 protein: CASSPVAGVNSPLHF. CDR3 nucleotides: TGTGCCAGCAGCCCCGTGGCAGGGGTTAATTCACCCCTCCACTTT.